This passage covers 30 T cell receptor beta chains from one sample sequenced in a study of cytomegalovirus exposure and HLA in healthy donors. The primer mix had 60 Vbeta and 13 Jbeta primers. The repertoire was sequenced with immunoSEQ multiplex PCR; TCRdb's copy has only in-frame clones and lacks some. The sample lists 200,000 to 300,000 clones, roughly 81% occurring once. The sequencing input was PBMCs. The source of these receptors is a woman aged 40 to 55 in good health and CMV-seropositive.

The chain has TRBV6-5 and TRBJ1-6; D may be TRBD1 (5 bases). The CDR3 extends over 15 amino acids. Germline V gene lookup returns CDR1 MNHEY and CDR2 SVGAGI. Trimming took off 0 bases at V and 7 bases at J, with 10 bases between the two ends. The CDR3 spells CASSYSPGGNSPLHF. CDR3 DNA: TGTGCCAGCAGTTACTCGCCGGGGGGAAATTCACCCCTCCACTTT.

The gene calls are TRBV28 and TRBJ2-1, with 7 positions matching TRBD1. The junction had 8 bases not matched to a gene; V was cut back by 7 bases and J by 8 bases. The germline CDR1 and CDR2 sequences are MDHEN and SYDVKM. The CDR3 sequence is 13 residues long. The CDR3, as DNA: TGTGCCAGCAACCCTCAGCAGGGGGATGAGCAGTTCTTC. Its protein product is CASNPQQGDEQFF.

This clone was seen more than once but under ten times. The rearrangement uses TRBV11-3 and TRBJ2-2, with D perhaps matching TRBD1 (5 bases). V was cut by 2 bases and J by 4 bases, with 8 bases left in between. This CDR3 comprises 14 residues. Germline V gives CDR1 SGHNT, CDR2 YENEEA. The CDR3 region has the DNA TGTGCCAGCAGCTTATCCAGGGTCACCGGGGAGCTGTTTTTT. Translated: CASSLSRVTGELFF. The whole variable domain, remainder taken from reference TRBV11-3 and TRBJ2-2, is EAGVVQSPRYKIIEKKQPVAFWCNPISGHNTLYWYLQNLGQGPELLIRYENEEAVDDSQLPKDRFSAERLKGVDSTLKIQPAELGDSAVYLCASSLSRVTGELFFGEGSRLTVL.

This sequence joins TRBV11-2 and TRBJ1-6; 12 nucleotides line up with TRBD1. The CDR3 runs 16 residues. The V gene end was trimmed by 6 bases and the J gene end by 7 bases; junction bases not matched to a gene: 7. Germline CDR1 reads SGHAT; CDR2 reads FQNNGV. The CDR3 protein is CASRTGTGGSNSPLHF. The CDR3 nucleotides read TGTGCCAGCAGAACCGGGACAGGGGGCTCGAATTCACCCCTCCACTTT.

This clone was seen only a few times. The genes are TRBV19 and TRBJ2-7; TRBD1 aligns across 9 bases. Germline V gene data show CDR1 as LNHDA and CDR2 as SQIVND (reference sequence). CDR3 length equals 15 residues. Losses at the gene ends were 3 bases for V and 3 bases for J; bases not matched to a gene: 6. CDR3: CASSIGTGNFYEQYF. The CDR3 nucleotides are TGTGCCAGTAGTATCGGGACAGGGAATTTCTACGAGCAGTACTTC.

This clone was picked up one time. CDR3: CASSPGTGREKLFF. In nucleotides, the CDR3 is TGTGCCAGCAGTCCGGGGACAGGTCGGGAAAAACTGTTTTTT. The chain is built from TRBV28 and TRBJ1-4; 8 bases line up with TRBD1. Germline V gene sequence: CDR1 MDHEN, CDR2 SYDVKM. The V segment lost 5 bases and the J segment 8 bases; nucleotides outside the gene matches: 7. This CDR3 has 14 residues.

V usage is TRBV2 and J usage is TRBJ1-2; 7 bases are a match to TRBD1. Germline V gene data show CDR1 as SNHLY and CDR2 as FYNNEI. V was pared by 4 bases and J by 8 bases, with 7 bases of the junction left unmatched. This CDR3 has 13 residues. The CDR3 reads CASSATGPLGYTF. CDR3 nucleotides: TGTGCCAGCAGTGCGACAGGGCCCCTGGGCTACACCTTC.

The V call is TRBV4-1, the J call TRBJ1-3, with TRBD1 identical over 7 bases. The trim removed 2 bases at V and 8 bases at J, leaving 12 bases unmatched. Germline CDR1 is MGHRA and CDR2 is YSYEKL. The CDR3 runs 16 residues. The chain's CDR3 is CASSQSGGQPWDTIYF. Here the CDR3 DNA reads TGCGCCAGCAGCCAAAGTGGGGGACAGCCTTGGGACACCATATATTTT.

CDR3: CASSSFFGDTSTDTQYF. In DNA form, the CDR3 reads TGTGCCAGCAGCTCCTTTTTCGGGGACACCTCCACAGATACGCAGTATTTT. The V call is TRBV7-9, the J call TRBJ2-3, with D perhaps matching TRBD1 (6 bases). The V gene's germline CDR1 is SEHNR and CDR2 FQNEAQ (reference sequence). Trimming left V 4 bases short and J 2 bases short, with 19 bases between. The length of the CDR3 is 17 residues.

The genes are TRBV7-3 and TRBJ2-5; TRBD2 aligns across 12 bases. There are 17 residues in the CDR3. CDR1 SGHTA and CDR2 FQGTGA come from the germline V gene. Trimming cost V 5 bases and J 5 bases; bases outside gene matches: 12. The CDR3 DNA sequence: TGTGCCAGCAGCCCGATTGGGCTAGCGGGAGGGTCGGAGACCCAGTACTTC. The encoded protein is CASSPIGLAGGSETQYF.

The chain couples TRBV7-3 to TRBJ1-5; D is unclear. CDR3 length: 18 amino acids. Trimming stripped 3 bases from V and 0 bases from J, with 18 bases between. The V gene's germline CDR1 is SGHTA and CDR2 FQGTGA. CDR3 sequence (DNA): TGTGCCAGCAGCTTGCCATACCATAAAAACTATAGCAATCAGCCCCAGCATTTT. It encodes CASSLPYHKNYSNQPQHF.

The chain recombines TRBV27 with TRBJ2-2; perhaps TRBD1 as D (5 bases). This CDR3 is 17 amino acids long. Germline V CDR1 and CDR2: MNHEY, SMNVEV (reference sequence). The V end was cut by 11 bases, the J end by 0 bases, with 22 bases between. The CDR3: CAVRPDKTLANTGELFF. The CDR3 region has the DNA TGTGCCGTAAGGCCGGACAAGACCTTAGCGAACACCGGGGAGCTGTTTTTT.

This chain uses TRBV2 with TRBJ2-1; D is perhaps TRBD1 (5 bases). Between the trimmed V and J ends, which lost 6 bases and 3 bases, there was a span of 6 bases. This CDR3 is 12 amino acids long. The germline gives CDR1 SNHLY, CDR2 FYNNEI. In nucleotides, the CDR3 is TGTGCCAGCAGGGGGCTCTACAATGAGCAGTTCTTC. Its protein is CASRGLYNEQFF.

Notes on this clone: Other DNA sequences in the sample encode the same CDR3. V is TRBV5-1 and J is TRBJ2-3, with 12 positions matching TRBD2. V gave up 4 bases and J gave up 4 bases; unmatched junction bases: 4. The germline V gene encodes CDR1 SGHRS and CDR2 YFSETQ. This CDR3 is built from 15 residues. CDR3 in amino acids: CASSLTSGSSDTQYF. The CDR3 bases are TGCGCCAGCAGCCTGACTAGCGGGAGTTCAGATACGCAGTATTTT.

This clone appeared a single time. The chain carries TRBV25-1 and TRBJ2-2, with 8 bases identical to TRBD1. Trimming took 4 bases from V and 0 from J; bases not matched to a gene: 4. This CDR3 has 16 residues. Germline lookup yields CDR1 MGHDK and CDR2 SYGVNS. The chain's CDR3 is CASSVAGGANTGELFF. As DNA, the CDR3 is TGTGCCAGCAGTGTTGCAGGGGGCGCGAACACCGGGGAGCTGTTTTTT. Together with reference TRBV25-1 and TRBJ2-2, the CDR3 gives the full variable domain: EADIYQTPRYLVIGTGKKITLECSQTMGHDKMYWYQQDPGMELHLIHYSYGVNSTEKGDLSSESTVSRIRTEHFPLTLESARPSHTSQYLCASSVAGGANTGELFFGEGSRLTVL.

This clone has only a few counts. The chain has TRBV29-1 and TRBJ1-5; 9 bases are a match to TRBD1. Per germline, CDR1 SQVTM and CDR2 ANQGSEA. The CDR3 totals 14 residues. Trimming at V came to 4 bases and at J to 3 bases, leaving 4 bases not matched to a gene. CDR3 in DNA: TGCAGCGTTGGACAGGGGGACGACAATCAGCCCCAGCATTTT. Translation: CSVGQGDDNQPQHF.

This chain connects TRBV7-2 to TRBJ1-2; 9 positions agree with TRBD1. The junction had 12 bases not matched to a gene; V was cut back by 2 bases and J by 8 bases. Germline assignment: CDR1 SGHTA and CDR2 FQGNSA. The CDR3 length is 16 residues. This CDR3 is CASSLMGGTGMDGYTF. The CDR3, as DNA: TGTGCCAGCAGCTTAATGGGCGGGACAGGGATGGACGGCTACACCTTC.

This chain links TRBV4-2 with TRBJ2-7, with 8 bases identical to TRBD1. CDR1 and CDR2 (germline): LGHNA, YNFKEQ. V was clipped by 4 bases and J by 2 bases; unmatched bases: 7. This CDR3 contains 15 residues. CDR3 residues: CASSPGQGKTYEQYF. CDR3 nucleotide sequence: TGTGCCAGCAGCCCCGGACAGGGCAAAACCTACGAGCAGTACTTC.

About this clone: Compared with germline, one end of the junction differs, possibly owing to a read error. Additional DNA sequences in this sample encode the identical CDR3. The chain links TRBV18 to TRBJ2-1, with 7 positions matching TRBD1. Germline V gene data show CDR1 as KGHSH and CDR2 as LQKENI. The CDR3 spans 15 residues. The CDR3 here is CASSTPTGKINEQFF. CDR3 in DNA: TGCGCCAGCTCAACACCGACAGGGAAGATTAATGAGCAGTTCTTC.

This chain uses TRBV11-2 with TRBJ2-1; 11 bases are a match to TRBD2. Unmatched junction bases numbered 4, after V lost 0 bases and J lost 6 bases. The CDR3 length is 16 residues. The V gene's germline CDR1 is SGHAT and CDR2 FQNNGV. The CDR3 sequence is CASSLDGLAGVNEQFF. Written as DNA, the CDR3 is TGTGCCAGCAGCTTAGACGGACTAGCGGGCGTCAATGAGCAGTTCTTC.

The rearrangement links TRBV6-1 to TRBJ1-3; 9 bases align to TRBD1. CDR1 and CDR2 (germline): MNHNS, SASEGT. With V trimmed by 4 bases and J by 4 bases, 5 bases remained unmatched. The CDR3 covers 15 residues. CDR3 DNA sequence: TGTGCCAGCAGTGTCACAGGGGGCGCAGGAAACACCATATATTTT. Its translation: CASSVTGGAGNTIYF.

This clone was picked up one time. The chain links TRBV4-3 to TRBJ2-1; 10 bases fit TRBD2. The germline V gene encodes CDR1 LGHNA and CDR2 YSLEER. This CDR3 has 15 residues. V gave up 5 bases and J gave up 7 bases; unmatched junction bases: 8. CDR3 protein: CASSLGGSGRNEQFF. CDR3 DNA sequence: TGCGCCAGCAGCTTGGGGGGTAGCGGGAGGAATGAGCAGTTCTTC.

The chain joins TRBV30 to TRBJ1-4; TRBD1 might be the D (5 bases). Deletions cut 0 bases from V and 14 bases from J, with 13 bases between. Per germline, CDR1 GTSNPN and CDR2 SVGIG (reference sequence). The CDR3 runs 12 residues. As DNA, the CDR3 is TGTGCCTGGAGTGTACGAGCAGGGTGTCTGTTTTTT. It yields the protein CAWSVRAGCLFF.

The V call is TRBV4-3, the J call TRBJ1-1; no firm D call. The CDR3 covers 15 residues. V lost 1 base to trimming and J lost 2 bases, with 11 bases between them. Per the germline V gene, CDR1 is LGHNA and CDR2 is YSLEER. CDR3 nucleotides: TGCGCCAGCAGCCAAGGGAGGGTGATTAACACTGAAGCTTTCTTT. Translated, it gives CASSQGRVINTEAFF.

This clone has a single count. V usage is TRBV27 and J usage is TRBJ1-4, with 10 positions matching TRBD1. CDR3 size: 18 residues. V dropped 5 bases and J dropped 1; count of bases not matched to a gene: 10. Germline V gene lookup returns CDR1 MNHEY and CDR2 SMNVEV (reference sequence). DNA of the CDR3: TGTGCCAGCAGTACCGGGACAGGGGTTAGGGGAACTAATGAAAAACTGTTTTTT. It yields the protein CASSTGTGVRGTNEKLFF. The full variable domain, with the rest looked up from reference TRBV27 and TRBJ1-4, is EAQVTQNPRYLITVTGKKLTVTCSQNMNHEYMSWYRQDPGLGLRQIYYSMNVEVTDKGDVPEGYKVSRKEKRNFPLILESPSPNQTSLYFCASSTGTGVRGTNEKLFFGSGTQLSVL.

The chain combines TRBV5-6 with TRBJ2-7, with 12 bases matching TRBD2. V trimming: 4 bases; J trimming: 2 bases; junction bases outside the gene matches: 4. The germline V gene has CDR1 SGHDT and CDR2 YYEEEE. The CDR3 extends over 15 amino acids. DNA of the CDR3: TGTGCCAGCAGCCATGGACTAGCGGGGACCTACGAGCAGTACTTC. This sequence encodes CASSHGLAGTYEQYF.

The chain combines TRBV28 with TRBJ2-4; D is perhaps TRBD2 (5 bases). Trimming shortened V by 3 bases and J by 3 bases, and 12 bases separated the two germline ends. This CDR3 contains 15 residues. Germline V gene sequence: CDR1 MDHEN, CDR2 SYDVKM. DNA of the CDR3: TGTGCCAGCAGTTTGCGTAACCGGGGCAAAAACATTCAGTACTTC. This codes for CASSLRNRGKNIQYF. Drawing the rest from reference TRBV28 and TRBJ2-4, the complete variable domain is DVKVTQSSRYLVKRTGEKVFLECVQDMDHENMFWYRQDPGLGLRLIYFSYDVKMKEKGDIPEGYSVSREKKERFSLILESASTNQTSMYLCASSLRNRGKNIQYFGAGTRLSVL.

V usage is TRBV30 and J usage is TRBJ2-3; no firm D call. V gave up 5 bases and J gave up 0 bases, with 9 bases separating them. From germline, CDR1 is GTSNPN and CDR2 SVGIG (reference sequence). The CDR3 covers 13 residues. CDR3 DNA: TGTGCCTGGCGAGGTCCAAGCACAGATACGCAGTATTTT. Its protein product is CAWRGPSTDTQYF.

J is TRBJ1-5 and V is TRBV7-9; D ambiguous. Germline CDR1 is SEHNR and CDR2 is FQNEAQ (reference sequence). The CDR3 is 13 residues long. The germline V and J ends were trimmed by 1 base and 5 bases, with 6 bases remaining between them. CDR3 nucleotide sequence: TGTGCCAGCAGCTTAGGAGGAGATCAGCCCCAGCATTTT. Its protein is CASSLGGDQPQHF.

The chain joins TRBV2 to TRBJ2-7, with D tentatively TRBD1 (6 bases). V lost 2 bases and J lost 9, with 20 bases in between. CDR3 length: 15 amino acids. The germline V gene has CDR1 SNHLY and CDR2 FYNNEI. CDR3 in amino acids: CASSELTGGGRGQYF. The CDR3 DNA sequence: TGTGCCAGCAGTGAATTGACAGGCGGAGGTCGAGGGCAGTACTTC.